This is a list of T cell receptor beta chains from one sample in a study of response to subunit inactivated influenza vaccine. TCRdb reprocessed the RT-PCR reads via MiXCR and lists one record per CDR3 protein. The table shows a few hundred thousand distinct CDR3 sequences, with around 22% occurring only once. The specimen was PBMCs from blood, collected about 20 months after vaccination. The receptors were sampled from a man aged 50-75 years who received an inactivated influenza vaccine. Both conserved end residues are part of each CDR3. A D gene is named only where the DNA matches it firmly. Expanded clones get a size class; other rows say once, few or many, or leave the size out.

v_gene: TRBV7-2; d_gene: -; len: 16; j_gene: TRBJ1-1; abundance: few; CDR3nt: TGTGCCAGCAGCCGATGGGACTTTCGGCTGAACACTGAAGCTTTCTTT; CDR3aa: CASSRWDFRLNTEAFF
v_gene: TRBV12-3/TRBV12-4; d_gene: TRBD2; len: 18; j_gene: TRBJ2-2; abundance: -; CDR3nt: TGTGCCAGCAGTTTAAGACTAGCGGGAGCCCCGAACACCGGGGAGCTGTTTTTT; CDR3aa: CASSLRLAGAPNTGELFF
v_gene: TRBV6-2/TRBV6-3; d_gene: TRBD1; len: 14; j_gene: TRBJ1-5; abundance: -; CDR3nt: TGTGCCAGCACCCGGGACAGAACGAACCAGCCCCAGCATTTT; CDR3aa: CASTRDRTNQPQHF
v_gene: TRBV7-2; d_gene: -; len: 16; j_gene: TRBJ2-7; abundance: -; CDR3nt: TGTGCCAGCAGCCGCTCAGGGAACTTGGCTGACTACGAGCAGTACTTC; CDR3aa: CASSRSGNLADYEQYF
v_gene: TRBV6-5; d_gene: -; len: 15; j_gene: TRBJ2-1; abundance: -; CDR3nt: TGTGCCAGCAGTTACCGGGAAGGATCATACAATGAGCAGTTCTTC; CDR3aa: CASSYREGSYNEQFF
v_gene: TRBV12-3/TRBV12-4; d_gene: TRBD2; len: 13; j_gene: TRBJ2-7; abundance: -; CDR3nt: TGTGCCAGCAGTTTCAGCGGGAACTACGAGCAGTACTTC; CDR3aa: CASSFSGNYEQYF
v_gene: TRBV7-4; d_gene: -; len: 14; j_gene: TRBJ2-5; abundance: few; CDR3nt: TGTGCCAGCCCGGGCTTACGTAACCAAGAGACCCAGTACTTC; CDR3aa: CASPGLRNQETQYF
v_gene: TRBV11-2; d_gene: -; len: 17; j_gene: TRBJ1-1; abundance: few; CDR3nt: TGTGCCAGCAGCTTAGATCCGGGCGGGGGAGTGAACACTGAAGCTTTCTTT; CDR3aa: CASSLDPGGGVNTEAFF
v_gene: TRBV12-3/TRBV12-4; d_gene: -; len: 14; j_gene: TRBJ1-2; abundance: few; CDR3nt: TGTGCCAGCAGTGTGCAGGGGAGGTACTATGGCTACACCTTC; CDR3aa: CASSVQGRYYGYTF
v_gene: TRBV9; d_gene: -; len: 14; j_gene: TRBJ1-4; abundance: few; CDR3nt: TGTGCCAGCAGCGTGGGACCTCTTAATGAAAAACTGTTTTTT; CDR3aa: CASSVGPLNEKLFF
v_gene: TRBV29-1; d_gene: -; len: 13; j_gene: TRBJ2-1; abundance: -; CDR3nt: TGCAGCGTCGAAAAACTCCCCTACAATGAGCAGTTCTTC; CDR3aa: CSVEKLPYNEQFF
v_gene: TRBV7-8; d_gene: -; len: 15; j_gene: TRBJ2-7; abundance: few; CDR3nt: TGTGCCAGCAGCTTAACACGGGGCGGGTCCTACGAGCAGTACTTC; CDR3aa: CASSLTRGGSYEQYF
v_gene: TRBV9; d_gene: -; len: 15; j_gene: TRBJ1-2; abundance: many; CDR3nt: TGTGCCAGCAGCGTAAGTGGCAGACAAAACTATGGCTACACCTTC; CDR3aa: CASSVSGRQNYGYTF
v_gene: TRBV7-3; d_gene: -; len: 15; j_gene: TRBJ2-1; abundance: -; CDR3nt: TGTGCCAGCAGCTTAACGGCGGGATACTACAATGAGCAGTTCTTC; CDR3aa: CASSLTAGYYNEQFF
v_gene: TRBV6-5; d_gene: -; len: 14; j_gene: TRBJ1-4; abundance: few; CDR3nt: TGTGCCAGCAGTTACACCTCCGGGAATGAAAAACTGTTTTTT; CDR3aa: CASSYTSGNEKLFF
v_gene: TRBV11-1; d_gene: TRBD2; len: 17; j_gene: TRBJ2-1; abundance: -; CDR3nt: TGTGCCAGCAGCGCCACTAGCGGGGGCAGCTCCTACAATGAGCAGTTCTTC; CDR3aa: CASSATSGGSSYNEQFF
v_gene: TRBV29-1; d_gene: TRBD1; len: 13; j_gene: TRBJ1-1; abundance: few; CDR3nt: TGCAGCGTAACCGGGACAGGGGAGACTGAAGCTTTCTTT; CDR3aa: CSVTGTGETEAFF
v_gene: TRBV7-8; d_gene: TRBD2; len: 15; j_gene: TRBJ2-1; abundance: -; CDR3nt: TGTGCCAGCAGCAAAGGGAGTACGGGGGGATGGGAGCAGTTCTTC; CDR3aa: CASSKGSTGGWEQFF
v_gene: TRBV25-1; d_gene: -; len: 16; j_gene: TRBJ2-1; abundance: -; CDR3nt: TGTGCCAGCAGTGCCCAACCTGGGGGTAGTTACAATGAGCAGTTCTTC; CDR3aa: CASSAQPGGSYNEQFF
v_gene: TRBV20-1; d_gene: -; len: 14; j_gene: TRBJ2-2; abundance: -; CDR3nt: TGCAGTGCTAGTTTGTCCAGAAACACCGGGGAGCTGTTTTTT; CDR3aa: CSASLSRNTGELFF
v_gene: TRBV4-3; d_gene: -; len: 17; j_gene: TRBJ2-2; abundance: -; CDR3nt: TGCGCCAGCAGCCAAGTCTGGCAGGGACTGAACACCGGGGAGCTGTTTTTT; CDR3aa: CASSQVWQGLNTGELFF
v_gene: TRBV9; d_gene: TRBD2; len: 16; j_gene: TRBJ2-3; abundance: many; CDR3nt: TGTGCCAGCAGCGTAGGACTAGCGGGAGGTGGAGATACGCAGTATTTT; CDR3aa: CASSVGLAGGGDTQYF
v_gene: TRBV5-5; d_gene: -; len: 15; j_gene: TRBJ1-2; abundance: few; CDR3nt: TGTGCCAGCAGCTTACGACCAGGACAGAGCTATGGCTACACCTTC; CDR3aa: CASSLRPGQSYGYTF
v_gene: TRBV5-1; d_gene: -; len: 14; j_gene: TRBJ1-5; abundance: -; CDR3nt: TGCGCCAGCAGCTTGGCCGAGAGGGGGCAGCCCCAGCATTTT; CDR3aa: CASSLAERGQPQHF
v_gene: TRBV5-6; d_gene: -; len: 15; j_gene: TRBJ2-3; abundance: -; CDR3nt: TGTGCCAGCAGCTACGAACAGAGAGGCACAGATACGCAGTATTTT; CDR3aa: CASSYEQRGTDTQYF
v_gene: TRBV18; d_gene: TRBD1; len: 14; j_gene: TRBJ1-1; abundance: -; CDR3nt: TGTGCCAGCTCAACAGGGGTGGTGAACACTGAAGCTTTCTTT; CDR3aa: CASSTGVVNTEAFF
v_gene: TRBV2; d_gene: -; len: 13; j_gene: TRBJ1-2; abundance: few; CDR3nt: TGTGCCAGCAGTGGTCGGGGGGGCTATGGCTACACCTTC; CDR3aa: CASSGRGGYGYTF
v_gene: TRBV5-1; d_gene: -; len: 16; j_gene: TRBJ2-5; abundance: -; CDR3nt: TGCGCCAGCAGCTTGGGAAGGGATAATGTTCGGGAGACCCAGTACTTC; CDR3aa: CASSLGRDNVRETQYF
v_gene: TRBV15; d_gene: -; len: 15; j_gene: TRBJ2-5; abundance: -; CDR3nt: TGTGCCACCAGCAGAGCCGGGACACCTCAAGAGACCCAGTACTTC; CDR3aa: CATSRAGTPQETQYF
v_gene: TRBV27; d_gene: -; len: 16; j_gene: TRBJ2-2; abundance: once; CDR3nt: TGTGCCAGCAGTTTATTGGCGGGGTGGACGACCGGGGAGCTGTTTTTT; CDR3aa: CASSLLAGWTTGELFF
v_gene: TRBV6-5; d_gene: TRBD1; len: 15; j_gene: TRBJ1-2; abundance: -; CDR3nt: TGTGCCAGCAGTTACACCGGGACAGGATCCTATGGCTACACCTTC; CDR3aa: CASSYTGTGSYGYTF